The 24 T cell receptor beta chains reported below all come from one sample, sequenced in a study of PD-L1 blockade in urothelial cancer. The time point here: pretreatment peripheral blood. Produced via immunoSEQ multiplex PCR; TCRdb's table is partial and in-frame only. The profile shows approximately 51,000 clones, roughly 86% of them singletons. Sequenced here: PBMCs, sampled around atezolizumab (anti-PD-L1) treatment. All receptors derive from a man between 60 and 70 years old with urothelial cancer.

A few counts support this clone. The J gene is TRBJ1-2, the V gene TRBV2; D call uncertain. The CDR3 has 14 amino acids. Trimming stripped 7 bases from V and 4 bases from J, with 16 bases between. The germline V gene has CDR1 SNHLY and CDR2 FYNNEI. The CDR3 loop is CASTRGWQVYGYTF. CDR3 DNA: TGTGCCAGCACTAGAGGGTGGCAGGTCTATGGCTACACCTTC.

This clone was detected only once. The chain has TRBV30 and TRBJ1-2, with a weak D call TRBD1 (5 bases). The CDR3 extends over 14 amino acids. The germline gives CDR1 GTSNPN, CDR2 SVGIG (reference sequence). V lost 4 bases, J lost 2 bases, and 14 bases lay in between. CDR3 bases: TGTGCCTGGAAAGGGGTCAGAACGAACTATGGCTACACCTTC. This encodes CAWKGVRTNYGYTF.

The rearrangement joins TRBV9 to TRBJ1-1; D gene ambiguous. The CDR3 is 15 amino acids. Germline loops: CDR1 SGDLS, CDR2 YYNGEE. Trimming stripped 4 bases from V and 3 bases from J, with 16 bases between. The CDR3 loop reads CASSLIWQADTEAFF. The CDR3 nucleotides read TGTGCCAGCAGCTTGATTTGGCAGGCCGACACTGAAGCTTTCTTT.

The CDR3 here is CASSAPTGVSYNEQFF. In DNA, the CDR3 is TGTGCCAGCAGCGCCCCGACAGGGGTCTCCTACAATGAGCAGTTCTTC. The chain joins TRBV9 to TRBJ2-1, with TRBD1 matching 8 bases. There are 16 residues in the CDR3. J was trimmed by 0 bases and V by 3 bases; bases with no gene match: 5. Germline loops: CDR1 SGDLS, CDR2 YYNGEE.

The chain has TRBV6-5 and TRBJ1-6; D not certain. From germline, CDR1 is MNHEY and CDR2 SVGAGI. The CDR3 consists of 15 residues. Trimming removed 0 bases at V and 5 bases at J, with 8 bases between. DNA for the CDR3: TGTGCCAGCAGTTACTCACGGGAGGATAATTCACCCCTCCACTTT. Translated, it gives CASSYSREDNSPLHF.

The rearrangement links TRBV27 to TRBJ1-1, with 9 positions matching TRBD1. CDR3 length equals 15 residues. Germline CDR1 MNHEY, CDR2 SMNVEV (reference sequence). The V gene end was trimmed by 5 bases and the J gene end by 3 bases; junction bases not matched to a gene: 7. The CDR3 protein is CASSPHRGRDTEAFF. The DNA for the CDR3 is TGTGCCAGCAGTCCCCACAGGGGGCGAGACACTGAAGCTTTCTTT.

The J gene is TRBJ1-1, the V gene TRBV7-2, with D perhaps matching TRBD1 (6 bases). The CDR3 has 14 amino acids. Germline V lookup: CDR1 SGHTA, CDR2 FQGNSA. V was pared by 4 bases and J by 2 bases, with 11 bases between. The CDR3 coding sequence is TGTGCCAGCAGCTCCCACAGGGCTAACACTGAAGCTTTCTTT. Translating gives CASSSHRANTEAFF.

The chain combines TRBV6-5 with TRBJ1-3; 8 nucleotides align to TRBD1. This CDR3 comprises 15 residues. Germline loops: CDR1 MNHEY, CDR2 SVGAGI. The junction had 4 bases not matched to a gene; V was cut back by 6 bases and J by 0 bases. Written as DNA, the CDR3 is TGTGCCAGCAGCCGACAGGGGAGCTCTGGAAACACCATATATTTT. Amino acid sequence: CASSRQGSSGNTIYF.

V is TRBV5-4 and J is TRBJ1-2; 7 bases align to TRBD1. CDR3 length: 13 amino acids. CDR1 and CDR2 from the germline V gene are SGHNT and YYREEE (reference sequence). The junction had 5 bases not matched to a gene; V was cut back by 1 base and J by 8 bases. The CDR3 spells CASSLKGAEGYTF. The CDR3 region has the DNA TGTGCCAGCAGCTTGAAGGGGGCGGAGGGCTACACCTTC.

V gene TRBV18 combines with J gene TRBJ2-5; TRBD2 is a possible D gene (6 bases). Trimming took 3 bases from V and 7 from J, leaving 12 bases between them. Germline V lookup: CDR1 KGHSH, CDR2 LQKENI. This CDR3 contains 13 residues. The CDR3: CASSPEREATQYF. The CDR3 DNA reads TGTGCCAGCTCACCGGAGAGGGAGGCGACCCAGTACTTC.

This chain uses TRBV18 with TRBJ2-1; TRBD2 matches at 14 bases. Germline CDR1 and CDR2: KGHSH and LQKENI. With 3 bases clipped from V and 5 bases from J, the junction kept 6 bases outside the gene matches. The CDR3 runs to 17 residues. For the CDR3, the DNA is TGTGCCAGCTCACCGAGGACTAGCGGGGGGCTCGACAATGAGCAGTTCTTC. Translated, it gives CASSPRTSGGLDNEQFF.

The V and J genes are TRBV5-4 and TRBJ1-2, with TRBD1 matching over 10 bases. The J segment lost 7 bases and the V segment lost 4 bases, leaving 7 bases of the junction unmatched. The length of the CDR3 is 14 residues. The germline V gene has CDR1 SGHNT and CDR2 YYREEE (reference sequence). This CDR3 reads CASSGDRGRSGYTF. In DNA form, the CDR3 reads TGTGCCAGCAGCGGGGACAGGGGACGGAGTGGCTACACCTTC.

V usage is TRBV5-1 and J usage is TRBJ2-5, with TRBD1 matching over 8 bases. The CDR3 consists of 15 residues. The V and J ends lost 4 bases and 5 bases, in that order; junction bases with no gene match: 10. From germline, CDR1 is SGHRS and CDR2 YFSETQ. CDR3 loop: CASSQTGVTGETQYF. The CDR3 nucleotides read TGCGCCAGCAGCCAGACAGGGGTTACCGGGGAGACCCAGTACTTC.

The J gene is TRBJ2-2, the V gene TRBV5-1; 9 bases agree with TRBD2. J was trimmed by 4 bases and V by 4 bases; bases with no gene match: 11. From germline, CDR1 is SGHRS and CDR2 YFSETQ. The CDR3 sequence is 17 residues long. CDR3 bases: TGCGCCAGCAGCAACACCGGGACTAGCTTTGGCACCGGGGAGCTGTTTTTT. Its translation is CASSNTGTSFGTGELFF. The variable domain in full, with the rest retrieved from reference TRBV5-1 and TRBJ2-2, is KAGVTQTPRYLIKTRGQQVTLSCSPISGHRSVSWYQQTPGQGLQFLFEYFSETQRNKGNFPGRFSGRQFSNSRSEMNVSTLELGDSALYLCASSNTGTSFGTGELFFGEGSRLTVL.

The chain employs TRBV4-2 and TRBJ2-3, with a weak D call TRBD2 (6 bases). This CDR3 contains 14 residues. In germline, CDR1 is LGHNA, CDR2 YNFKEQ. Deletions cut 0 bases from V and 6 bases from J, with 10 bases between. CDR3 bases: TGTGCCAGCAGCCAAGAGGGAGGAGCGGATACGCAGTATTTT. It specifies CASSQEGGADTQYF.

The V call is TRBV18, the J call TRBJ1-6; the D gene is possibly TRBD1 (6 bases). The V gene's germline CDR1 is KGHSH and CDR2 LQKENI. The CDR3 sequence is 13 residues long. V lost 5 bases and J 7 bases, leaving 9 bases between the germline ends. CDR3 bases: TGTGCCAGCTCAACGCAGGGGAATTCACCCCTCCACTTT. Its protein product is CASSTQGNSPLHF.

V and J are TRBV6-5 and TRBJ1-6, with 8 bases fitting TRBD1. Germline V gives CDR1 MNHEY, CDR2 SVGAGI. Trimming took 4 bases from V and 5 from J; bases not matched to a gene: 4. The length of the CDR3 is 15 residues. CDR3 sequence reads: CASSSRQGNNSPLHF. The CDR3, as DNA: TGTGCCAGCAGTTCTCGACAGGGGAATAATTCACCCCTCCACTTT.

This clone was recorded once. The DNA of the CDR3 is TGTGCCAGCAGCTTAATGGGGGGACAGGGGGGCCGTGACGGCTACACCTTC. Protein sequence: CASSLMGGQGGRDGYTF. This sequence joins TRBV7-3 and TRBJ1-2, with 11 nucleotides matching TRBD1. The V gene end was trimmed by 1 base and the J gene end by 8 bases; junction bases not matched to a gene: 12. Germline loops: CDR1 SGHTA, CDR2 FQGTGA. The CDR3 extends over 17 amino acids.

This rearrangement joins TRBV27 to TRBJ1-5; no clear D gene. V lost 4 bases to trimming and J lost 3 bases, with 10 bases between them. The germline CDR1 and CDR2 sequences are MNHEY and SMNVEV (reference sequence). The CDR3 extends over 14 amino acids. CDR3 sequence: CASSSWESNQPQHF. Written as DNA, the CDR3 is TGTGCCAGCAGTTCGTGGGAGTCCAATCAGCCCCAGCATTTT.

CDR3 sequence: CAWSTQGARRNSPLHF. The CDR3 DNA follows: TGTGCCTGGAGTACACAGGGGGCGAGGAGGAATTCACCCCTCCACTTT. The genes are TRBV30 and TRBJ1-6, with 9 bases matching TRBD1. Unmatched junction bases numbered 9, after V lost 2 bases and J lost 7 bases. The CDR3 runs to 16 residues. The germline CDR1 and CDR2 sequences are GTSNPN and SVGIG (reference sequence).

The rearrangement links TRBV29-1 to TRBJ1-1, with D unclear. The germline V gene encodes CDR1 SQVTM and CDR2 ANQGSEA. There are 12 residues in the CDR3. V was shortened by 4 bases and J by 5 bases, with 11 bases between the two germline ends. The CDR3 spells CSVVDTGTEAFF. CDR3 nucleotides: TGCAGCGTTGTTGACACGGGAACTGAAGCTTTCTTT. Using reference TRBV29-1 and TRBJ1-1 for the parts outside the CDR3, the full variable domain is SAVISQKPSRDICQRGTSLTIQCQVDSQVTMMFWYRQQPGQSLTLIATANQGSEATYESGFVIDKFPISRPNLTFSTLTVSNMSPEDSSIYLCSVVDTGTEAFFGQGTRLTVV.

The chain carries TRBV10-2 and TRBJ1-4; a weak D match, TRBD1 (5 bases). V lost 6 bases to trimming and J lost 8 bases, with 16 bases between them. Germline V lookup: CDR1 WSHSY, CDR2 SAAADI. The CDR3 is 14 residues long. The CDR3 nucleotides read TGCGCCAGCAGCGAAGCGGGGGGACGGGAAAAACTGTTTTTT. This encodes CASSEAGGREKLFF.

The V gene is TRBV18, the J gene TRBJ1-5; 8 nucleotides agree with TRBD1. The junction had 6 bases not matched to a gene; V was cut back by 8 bases and J by 0 bases. CDR1 KGHSH and CDR2 LQKENI come from the germline V gene. The CDR3 sequence is 15 residues long. DNA for the CDR3: TGTGCCAGCCAAGGGGACAGGCATAGCAATCAGCCCCAGCATTTT. It encodes CASQGDRHSNQPQHF.

The chain uses TRBV19 and TRBJ1-5, with 7 bases matching TRBD1. The germline gives CDR1 LNHDA, CDR2 SQIVND (reference sequence). The CDR3 runs 14 residues. V was pared by 9 bases and J by 6 bases, with 11 bases of the junction left unmatched. The CDR3 bases are TGTGCCAGCTCGCCCCCGAACAGGGGTCAGCCCCAGCATTTT. This codes for CASSPPNRGQPQHF.